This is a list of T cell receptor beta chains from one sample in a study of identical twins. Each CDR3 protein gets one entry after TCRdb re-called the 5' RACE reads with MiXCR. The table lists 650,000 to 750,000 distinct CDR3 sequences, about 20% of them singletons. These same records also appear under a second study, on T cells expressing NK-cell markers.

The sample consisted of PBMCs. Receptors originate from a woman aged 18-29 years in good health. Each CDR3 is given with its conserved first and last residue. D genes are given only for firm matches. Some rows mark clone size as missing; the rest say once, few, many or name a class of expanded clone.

cdr3_nt: TGTGCCAGCACCAACCTTTACAGGTTGGACACCGGGGAGCTGTTTTTT; cdr3_aa: CASTNLYRLDTGELFF; clone_size: -; d_call: -; j_call: TRBJ2-2; v_call: TRBV19
cdr3_nt: TGTGCCACCAGTGGCGGACTCAAAGAGACCCAGTACTTC; cdr3_aa: CATSGGLKETQYF; clone_size: -; d_call: -; j_call: TRBJ2-5; v_call: TRBV24-1
cdr3_nt: TGTGCCATCAACCTCGGGGGTGAAGCTTTCTTT; cdr3_aa: CAINLGGEAFF; clone_size: few; d_call: -; j_call: TRBJ1-1; v_call: TRBV12-3/TRBV12-4
cdr3_nt: TGTGCCAGCAGTTTTCACCGGGTCTCTGGGGCCAACGTCCTGACTTTC; cdr3_aa: CASSFHRVSGANVLTF; clone_size: -; d_call: -; j_call: TRBJ2-6; v_call: TRBV12-3/TRBV12-4
cdr3_nt: TGCAGCGCACCCGGGACATACACAGATACGCAGTATTTT; cdr3_aa: CSAPGTYTDTQYF; clone_size: few; d_call: -; j_call: TRBJ2-3; v_call: TRBV29-1
cdr3_nt: TGCAGTGCTAGCGACACGAGGGTTACAGGGGCCAACGTCCTGACTTTC; cdr3_aa: CSASDTRVTGANVLTF; clone_size: few; d_call: -; j_call: TRBJ2-6; v_call: TRBV20-1
cdr3_nt: TGCAGTGCTAATCTGATCGACGAGCAGTACTTC; cdr3_aa: CSANLIDEQYF; clone_size: -; d_call: -; j_call: TRBJ2-7; v_call: TRBV20-1
cdr3_nt: TGCGCCAGCAGCGGTGGCGGGAACACCGGGGAGCTGTTTTTT; cdr3_aa: CASSGGGNTGELFF; clone_size: few; d_call: -; j_call: TRBJ2-2; v_call: TRBV5-1
cdr3_nt: TGTGCCAGCAGAGGGCTAGACAGGAACACTGAAGCTTTCTTT; cdr3_aa: CASRGLDRNTEAFF; clone_size: many; d_call: -; j_call: TRBJ1-1; v_call: TRBV27
cdr3_nt: TGTGCCTCCTCCAAGGAGGTCCCGGGGGGACCTGGTAGTGAGCAGTTCTTC; cdr3_aa: CASSKEVPGGPGSEQFF; clone_size: -; d_call: TRBD2; j_call: TRBJ2-1; v_call: TRBV3-1
cdr3_nt: TGCGCCAGCAGTTCCGGTAGCGGGAAAGCGGTGCGGAATGAGCAGTTCTTC; cdr3_aa: CASSSGSGKAVRNEQFF; clone_size: few; d_call: TRBD2; j_call: TRBJ2-1; v_call: TRBV5-1
cdr3_nt: TGTGCCAGCAGCTATATTTATGAGCAGTTCTTC; cdr3_aa: CASSYIYEQFF; clone_size: -; d_call: -; j_call: TRBJ2-1; v_call: TRBV7-2
cdr3_nt: TGCGCCAGCAGCTCGCCCCATAGCGGGCTGGGGCGCACCGGGGAGCTGTTTTTT; cdr3_aa: CASSSPHSGLGRTGELFF; clone_size: -; d_call: TRBD2; j_call: TRBJ2-2; v_call: TRBV5-1
cdr3_nt: TGTGCCAGCAGCCCCAGCGGGCTCTCCTACAATGAGCAGTTCTTC; cdr3_aa: CASSPSGLSYNEQFF; clone_size: -; d_call: -; j_call: TRBJ2-1; v_call: TRBV12-3/TRBV12-4
cdr3_nt: TGTGCCACCAGTGGGGCGACAGGGGGCTTTCCACCCCTAGCCAAAAACATTCAGTACTTC; cdr3_aa: CATSGATGGFPPLAKNIQYF; clone_size: -; d_call: TRBD1; j_call: TRBJ2-4; v_call: TRBV24-1
cdr3_nt: TGTGCCAGTCGGGCTCAGGGGAGAACAACCGGGGAGCTGTTTTTT; cdr3_aa: CASRAQGRTTGELFF; clone_size: many; d_call: -; j_call: TRBJ2-2; v_call: TRBV6-1
cdr3_nt: TGTGCCAGCAGCTTGAGCCAGATTGAAGCTTTCTTT; cdr3_aa: CASSLSQIEAFF; clone_size: -; d_call: -; j_call: TRBJ1-1; v_call: TRBV5-6
cdr3_nt: TGTGCTAGTGGTTTACGGCAGGGCCAGTTCTTC; cdr3_aa: CASGLRQGQFF; clone_size: -; d_call: -; j_call: TRBJ2-1; v_call: TRBV12-5
cdr3_nt: TGCGCCAGCAGCTTGGTCTCGGGGGGCACTGGGGAGACCCAGTACTTC; cdr3_aa: CASSLVSGGTGETQYF; clone_size: few; d_call: -; j_call: TRBJ2-5; v_call: TRBV5-1
cdr3_nt: TGCAGTGCTAGAGCCAGTATTAATCAGCCCCAGCATTTT; cdr3_aa: CSARASINQPQHF; clone_size: many; d_call: -; j_call: TRBJ1-5; v_call: TRBV20-1
cdr3_nt: TGCAGTGCTAGTTTAGCGGGAGGGACCTACAATGAGCAGTTCTTC; cdr3_aa: CSASLAGGTYNEQFF; clone_size: -; d_call: TRBD2; j_call: TRBJ2-1; v_call: TRBV20-1
cdr3_nt: TGTGCCAGCAGTTACTCGTTGACTAGCGGGAGCTCCTACAATGAGCAGTTCTTC; cdr3_aa: CASSYSLTSGSSYNEQFF; clone_size: -; d_call: TRBD2; j_call: TRBJ2-1; v_call: TRBV6-2/TRBV6-3
cdr3_nt: TGTGCCAGCAGCTGGACAAGGGGAAACTATGGCTACACCTTC; cdr3_aa: CASSWTRGNYGYTF; clone_size: -; d_call: -; j_call: TRBJ1-2; v_call: TRBV6-1
cdr3_nt: TGCAGCGCCCAAGACCGGGACAGGGGATACGAGCAGTACTTC; cdr3_aa: CSAQDRDRGYEQYF; clone_size: -; d_call: TRBD1; j_call: TRBJ2-7; v_call: TRBV29-1
cdr3_nt: TGTGCCAGCAGCTTCGTGGGCGAGCAGTACTTC; cdr3_aa: CASSFVGEQYF; clone_size: -; d_call: -; j_call: TRBJ2-7; v_call: TRBV7-2
cdr3_nt: TGCAGTGCTAGGGGGACCTATGGCTACACCTTC; cdr3_aa: CSARGTYGYTF; clone_size: few; d_call: -; j_call: TRBJ1-2; v_call: TRBV20-1
cdr3_nt: TGTGCCAGCAGACTGAGGGGGGACCACGAGCAGTACTTC; cdr3_aa: CASRLRGDHEQYF; clone_size: many; d_call: -; j_call: TRBJ2-7; v_call: TRBV7-2
cdr3_nt: TGTGCCAGCAGCTTAGGGGGGGGCTCCTTCGAGCAGTACTTC; cdr3_aa: CASSLGGGSFEQYF; clone_size: few; d_call: -; j_call: TRBJ2-7; v_call: TRBV7-2
cdr3_nt: TGTGCCAGCAGCCACGCACAGGGTTGGCAGACCCAGTACTTC; cdr3_aa: CASSHAQGWQTQYF; clone_size: few; d_call: -; j_call: TRBJ2-5; v_call: TRBV7-9
cdr3_nt: TGTGCCAGCATCACAAACTGCAATCAGCCCCAGCATTTT; cdr3_aa: CASITNCNQPQHF; clone_size: many; d_call: -; j_call: TRBJ1-5; v_call: TRBV3-1
cdr3_nt: TGTGCCAGCTCCCGGTTCCAGGGGAACTCCTACGAGCAGTACTTC; cdr3_aa: CASSRFQGNSYEQYF; clone_size: once; d_call: -; j_call: TRBJ2-7; v_call: TRBV25-1
cdr3_nt: TGTGCCAGCGGGGGAGGGACTAGCGGGAGCCATGAGCAGTTCTTC; cdr3_aa: CASGGGTSGSHEQFF; clone_size: many; d_call: TRBD2; j_call: TRBJ2-1; v_call: TRBV12-3/TRBV12-4
cdr3_nt: TGCAGTGCTAGAGACCTTTCATCCAGGGGTTTTGGCTACACCTTC; cdr3_aa: CSARDLSSRGFGYTF; clone_size: few; d_call: -; j_call: TRBJ1-2; v_call: TRBV20-1
cdr3_nt: TGTGCCAGCAGTTCGTTTAGCGGGGCGTCCCCCTACAATGAGCAGTTCTTC; cdr3_aa: CASSSFSGASPYNEQFF; clone_size: -; d_call: TRBD2; j_call: TRBJ2-1; v_call: TRBV12-3/TRBV12-4
cdr3_nt: TGTGCCAGCAGTTTTATTAGGGGGAGCTACAATGAGCAGTTCTTC; cdr3_aa: CASSFIRGSYNEQFF; clone_size: many; d_call: -; j_call: TRBJ2-1; v_call: TRBV12-3/TRBV12-4
cdr3_nt: TGTGCCAGCAGCCAAGAGTACGGGGCCTCCTACGAGCAGTACTTC; cdr3_aa: CASSQEYGASYEQYF; clone_size: -; d_call: -; j_call: TRBJ2-7; v_call: TRBV3-1
cdr3_nt: TGCGCCAGCAGCCAAGATCGAAGGGCCGGGGAGCTGTTTTTT; cdr3_aa: CASSQDRRAGELFF; clone_size: few; d_call: -; j_call: TRBJ2-2; v_call: TRBV4-1
cdr3_nt: TGTGCCACCAGCAATCAGGGAGGGCCCTACGAGCAGTACTTC; cdr3_aa: CATSNQGGPYEQYF; clone_size: -; d_call: TRBD2; j_call: TRBJ2-7; v_call: TRBV15
cdr3_nt: TGTGCCACCAGCAGAGCCCGGGGGGCTGCCCATGAGCAGTTCTTC; cdr3_aa: CATSRARGAAHEQFF; clone_size: -; d_call: -; j_call: TRBJ2-1; v_call: TRBV15
cdr3_nt: TGCAGCGTACTTAGTGGCGATACGCAGTATTTT; cdr3_aa: CSVLSGDTQYF; clone_size: few; d_call: -; j_call: TRBJ2-3; v_call: TRBV29-1
cdr3_nt: TGTGCCAGCAGTTCCCCGGGACTAGCACAGTACGAGCAGTACTTC; cdr3_aa: CASSSPGLAQYEQYF; clone_size: few; d_call: TRBD2; j_call: TRBJ2-7; v_call: TRBV6-2/TRBV6-3
cdr3_nt: TGCGCCAGCAGCTTGCAGGACAGGGGGTACAATGAGCAGTTCTTC; cdr3_aa: CASSLQDRGYNEQFF; clone_size: -; d_call: TRBD1; j_call: TRBJ2-1; v_call: TRBV5-1
cdr3_nt: TGCAGCGTTGTAGGGTCAGGGATGCCTAGCACAGATACGCAGTATTTT; cdr3_aa: CSVVGSGMPSTDTQYF; clone_size: -; d_call: -; j_call: TRBJ2-3; v_call: TRBV29-1
cdr3_nt: TGTGCCAGCAGCCAGAGCGGGGGGAGCCGCCATGAGCAGTTCTTC; cdr3_aa: CASSQSGGSRHEQFF; clone_size: -; d_call: TRBD2; j_call: TRBJ2-1; v_call: TRBV12-3/TRBV12-4
cdr3_nt: TGCAGTGCCGTCCAGGGCGCCGGCAATGAGCAGTTCTTC; cdr3_aa: CSAVQGAGNEQFF; clone_size: few; d_call: -; j_call: TRBJ2-1; v_call: TRBV20-1
cdr3_nt: TGTGCCAGCAGCGTACAGGGGGGTGAGCAGTTCTTC; cdr3_aa: CASSVQGGEQFF; clone_size: few; d_call: TRBD1; j_call: TRBJ2-1; v_call: TRBV5-5
cdr3_nt: TGTGCCAGCAGACCCGACAACTATGGCTACACCTTC; cdr3_aa: CASRPDNYGYTF; clone_size: few; d_call: -; j_call: TRBJ1-2; v_call: TRBV12-3/TRBV12-4